These 16 T cell receptor beta chains were sequenced from one sample in a study of shared clonotypes between healthy human individuals (TCRdb year 2020). Libraries were prepared through the immunoSEQ multiplex PCR assay. Held by TCRdb, this immuneACCESS table contains in-frame sequences only and omits some clones. Under half of the omission traces to an unresolved V gene where checked; the cause of the rest is unknown. The sample includes roughly 2,000,000 clones, with about 94% observed a single time. The top ten hold around 1.8% of the sample. For the CD8 naive samples, CD45RO-negative cells were positively selected for CCR7, yielding a CD45RA+CCR7+ population from which TemRA cells were excluded. Sequenced sample: naive CD8+ T cells from PBMCs. What the cell subset or site label conveys for this sample: CD45RA+CCR7+. The receptors were gathered from a man younger than 35 in good health. Some clones in this sample may be carry-over from other donors' samples.

This rearrangement joins TRBV7-8 to TRBJ2-1; 13 positions match TRBD2. CDR3 length: 17 amino acids. V gave up 5 bases and J gave up 7 bases; unmatched junction bases: 11. Per the germline V gene, CDR1 is SGHVS and CDR2 is FQNEAQ. Here the CDR3 DNA reads TGTGCCAGCAGCGCAAGGACTAGCGGGAGACTTACTAATGAGCAGTTCTTC. Translating it yields CASSARTSGRLTNEQFF.

The V gene is TRBV7-2, the J gene TRBJ1-1, with D tentatively TRBD1 (5 bases). CDR3 length equals 14 residues. Trimming left V 4 bases short and J 4 bases short, with 13 bases between. Looked up from germline, CDR1 is SGHTA and CDR2 is FQGNSA. For the CDR3, the DNA is TGTGCCAGCAGCTCCGTGTGGGGGTCCACTGAAGCTTTCTTT. Its protein product is CASSSVWGSTEAFF.

The chain links TRBV11-2 to TRBJ1-1, with 8 bases identical to TRBD1. CDR1 SGHAT and CDR2 FQNNGV come from the germline V gene. CDR3 size: 15 residues. Trimming at V came to 4 bases and at J to 1 base, leaving 5 bases not matched to a gene. The CDR3 protein is CASSSFDRGNTEAFF. The CDR3 coding sequence is TGTGCCAGCAGCTCCTTCGACAGGGGGAACACTGAAGCTTTCTTT.

V and J are TRBV9 and TRBJ2-7; D perhaps matches TRBD2 (6 bases). Trimming cost V 3 bases and J 0 bases, with 13 bases left between them. The CDR3 loop spans 15 amino acids. Germline V gives CDR1 SGDLS, CDR2 YYNGEE. Written as DNA, the CDR3 is TGTGCCAGCAGCGCCGTCGGGGGACCCTCCTACGAGCAGTACTTC. Residues: CASSAVGGPSYEQYF.

Here the CDR3 reads CASSLTAPSTDTQYF. CDR3 in DNA: TGTGCCAGCAGTTTAACGGCCCCGAGCACAGATACGCAGTATTTT. This chain connects TRBV27 to TRBJ2-3, with D unclear. This CDR3 comprises 15 residues. Between the trimmed V and J ends, which lost 2 bases and 0 bases, there was a span of 9 bases. From germline, CDR1 is MNHEY and CDR2 SMNVEV (reference sequence).

The chain uses TRBV6-1 and TRBJ2-5; TRBD2 is a possible D gene (7 bases). CDR1 and CDR2 (germline): MNHNS, SASEGT. The CDR3 is 14 amino acids. Trimming removed 6 bases at V and 5 bases at J, with 16 bases between. The CDR3 nucleotides are TGTGCCAGCAGGCCTACGGGGGGCAGGGAGACCCAGTACTTC. Translated, it gives CASRPTGGRETQYF.

J is TRBJ1-1 and V is TRBV7-9, with 7 bases aligning to TRBD1. CDR3 size: 17 residues. The germline gives CDR1 SEHNR, CDR2 FQNEAQ (reference sequence). Unmatched junction bases numbered 9, after V lost 0 bases and J lost 2 bases. CDR3 sequence reads: CASSLAEGGQLNTEAFF. The CDR3 DNA is TGTGCCAGCAGCTTAGCCGAGGGGGGACAGCTTAACACTGAAGCTTTCTTT.

The V and J genes are TRBV13 and TRBJ1-6; no reliable D call. This CDR3 is 14 amino acids long. CDR1 is PRHDT, CDR2 FYEKMQ, per germline (reference sequence). The V and J ends lost 1 base and 7 bases respectively, with 8 bases between them. The chain's CDR3 is CASSLEAGNSPLHF. In DNA, the CDR3 is TGTGCCAGCAGCTTAGAGGCAGGAAATTCACCCCTCCACTTT.

The table lists this clone with a count of one. V is TRBV27 and J is TRBJ2-5, with 7 bases fitting TRBD1. The DNA end favors TRBJ2-7, so the J call may be wrong. CDR1 is MNHEY and CDR2 is SMNVEV in the germline V gene (reference sequence). The CDR3 sequence is 16 residues long. The CDR3 bases are TGTGCCAGCAGTGCTACCGGACAGGCGAGCTCCTACGAGCAGTACTTC. This encodes CASSATGQASSYEQYF.

The V and J genes are TRBV27 and TRBJ1-3; no clear D gene. Germline V gene lookup returns CDR1 MNHEY and CDR2 SMNVEV (reference sequence). The CDR3 totals 15 residues. V was shortened by 0 bases and J by 2 bases, with 8 bases between the two germline ends. CDR3 in DNA: TGTGCCAGCAGTTTATCAGGAATCCCTGGAAACACCATATATTTT. It is translated as CASSLSGIPGNTIYF.

The J gene is TRBJ2-6, the V gene TRBV27, with a tentative D call TRBD1 (6 bases). V lost 2 bases and J 4 bases, leaving 9 bases between the germline ends. Germline V gives CDR1 MNHEY, CDR2 SMNVEV (reference sequence). This CDR3 has 15 amino acids. CDR3 protein: CASSLQGPGANVLTF. The CDR3 region has the DNA TGTGCCAGCAGTTTACAGGGGCCCGGGGCCAACGTCCTGACTTTC. The complete variable domain, with remaining parts taken from reference TRBV27 and TRBJ2-6, reads EAQVTQNPRYLITVTGKKLTVTCSQNMNHEYMSWYRQDPGLGLRQIYYSMNVEVTDKGDVPEGYKVSRKEKRNFPLILESPSPNQTSLYFCASSLQGPGANVLTFGAGSRLTVL.

The gene calls are TRBV7-3 and TRBJ1-6; D is perhaps TRBD1 (5 bases). The germline gives CDR1 SGHTA, CDR2 FQGTGA. The length of the CDR3 is 15 residues. V was clipped by 4 bases and J by 8 bases, with 15 bases between them. CDR3: CASSYPDKSDSPLHF. The CDR3 DNA reads as TGTGCCAGCAGCTACCCGGACAAGTCGGATTCACCCCTCCACTTT.

The V call is TRBV30, the J call TRBJ1-1; no definite D call. The V end lost 8 bases, the J end lost 0 bases, and 19 bases lay between the germline ends. Germline values: CDR1 GTSNPN, CDR2 SVGIG (reference sequence). This CDR3 contains 15 residues. The CDR3 region is CALGEEQIMNTEAFF. DNA for the CDR3: TGTGCCCTCGGGGAGGAGCAGATCATGAACACTGAAGCTTTCTTT.

This chain connects TRBV9 to TRBJ2-1, with 8 positions matching TRBD2. The junction had 4 bases not matched to a gene; V was cut back by 0 bases and J by 8 bases. Germline V gene sequence: CDR1 SGDLS, CDR2 YYNGEE. The CDR3 is 14 residues long. The CDR3 bases are TGTGCCAGCAGCGTAGCGGGAGGGCCGTATGAGCAGTTCTTC. As protein: CASSVAGGPYEQFF.

The chain joins TRBV4-2 to TRBJ2-1; D is ambiguous. The CDR3 is made up of 14 amino acids. Germline CDR1 LGHNA, CDR2 YNFKEQ. V lost 4 bases to trimming and J lost 1 base, with 8 bases between them. The CDR3 sequence: CASSPLESYNEQFF. The CDR3 DNA reads as TGTGCCAGCAGCCCCCTGGAATCCTACAATGAGCAGTTCTTC.

This clone was counted a single time. The chain links TRBV5-4 to TRBJ2-5; TRBD1 aligns across 11 bases. The J call could be wrong; TRBJ2-7 is a better fit for the DNA end. Germline values: CDR1 SGHNT, CDR2 YYREEE (reference sequence). The CDR3 consists of 14 residues. This CDR3 is CASSSDRGPYEQYF. The CDR3 DNA follows: TGTGCCAGCAGCTCGGACAGGGGGCCCTACGAGCAGTACTTC.